These 8 T cell receptor beta chains came from one sample sequenced in a study of brain T cells in children with intractable seizures. Libraries were prepared by immunoSEQ multiplex PCR; TCRdb keeps only in-frame clonotypes and omits some of them. The top ten hold 4.5% to 7% of the sample, which has hundreds of thousands of clones, over 90% seen once. Specified time point: blood from clinic visit 5 months post-surgery; TSC patient then seizure free. Sequencing used peripheral blood, obtained approximately 5 months after surgery. The source of these receptors is a boy in the first two years of life with tuberous sclerosis and intractable seizures.

V gene TRBV7-8 combines with J gene TRBJ2-7; TRBD2 agrees at 11 bases. The V gene end was trimmed by 0 bases and the J gene end by 3 bases; junction bases not matched to a gene: 7. The CDR3 has 17 amino acids. In germline, CDR1 is SGHVS, CDR2 FQNEAQ. In DNA, the CDR3 is TGTGCCAGCAGCTTAGCGTTGGCTAGCGGGGGGTACTACGAGCAGTACTTC. Translating it yields CASSLALASGGYYEQYF.

This clone showed up just once. This chain links TRBV3-1 (or the pseudogene TRBV3-2) with TRBJ2-1; perhaps TRBD2 as D (5 bases). This CDR3 contains 13 residues. Trimming shortened V by 4 bases and J by 9 bases, and 13 bases separated the two germline ends. Germline assignment: CDR1 LGHDT and CDR2 YNNKEL (reference sequence). This CDR3 reads CASSLGLDPEQFF. For the CDR3, the DNA is TGTGCCAGCAGCCTCGGACTGGACCCTGAGCAGTTCTTC.

The chain links TRBV6-5 to TRBJ1-1; D gene unclear. The V end lost 7 bases, the J end lost 5 bases, and 11 bases lay between the germline ends. The CDR3 extends over 12 amino acids. Germline V CDR1 and CDR2: MNHEY, SVGAGI. CDR3 DNA sequence: TGTGCCAGCACCAACGACGGTACTGAAGCTTTCTTT. It specifies CASTNDGTEAFF.

The rearrangement uses TRBV29-1 and TRBJ2-4; D is tentatively TRBD1 or TRBD2 (5 bases each). Germline values: CDR1 SQVTM, CDR2 ANQGSEA. The CDR3 sequence is 15 residues long. Trimming stripped 4 bases from V and 0 bases from J, with 13 bases between. The CDR3 DNA is TGCAGCGTTGTGTCCGGGGCTTTAGCCAAAAACATTCAGTACTTC. This encodes CSVVSGALAKNIQYF.

This chain connects TRBV20-1 to TRBJ2-3, with D hard to call. Per germline, CDR1 DFQATT and CDR2 SNEGSKA (reference sequence). The CDR3 length is 11 residues. V was clipped by 2 bases and J by 5 bases, with 5 bases between them. The CDR3, as DNA: TGCAGTGCTAGACGTGGAGATACGCAGTATTTT. Amino acids: CSARRGDTQYF.

The genes are TRBV6-5 and TRBJ1-1; D uncertain. Germline values: CDR1 MNHEY, CDR2 SVGAGI. This CDR3 spans 13 amino acids. V was cut by 8 bases and J by 5 bases, with 15 bases left in between. CDR3: CASSATESTEAFF. The DNA of the CDR3 is TGTGCCAGCTCCGCCACCGAGAGTACTGAAGCTTTCTTT.

The chain recombines TRBV6-7 with TRBJ2-1, with 9 bases identical to TRBD2. TRBV6-7 has ORF status, its function being uncertain. V was clipped by 4 bases and J by 2 bases; unmatched bases: 3. CDR3 size: 15 residues. This CDR3 reads CASSSLAGPYNEQFF. CDR3 DNA: TGTGCCAGCAGTTCACTAGCGGGCCCCTACAATGAGCAGTTCTTC.

The chain is built from TRBV24-1 and TRBJ1-2; D remains unclear. Germline assignment: CDR1 KGHDR and CDR2 SFDVKD. The CDR3 covers 14 residues. Trimming left V 4 bases short and J 2 bases short, with 10 bases between. The CDR3, as DNA: TGTGCCACCAGTGACCCGGGTAGGAACTATGGCTACACCTTC. This sequence encodes CATSDPGRNYGYTF.